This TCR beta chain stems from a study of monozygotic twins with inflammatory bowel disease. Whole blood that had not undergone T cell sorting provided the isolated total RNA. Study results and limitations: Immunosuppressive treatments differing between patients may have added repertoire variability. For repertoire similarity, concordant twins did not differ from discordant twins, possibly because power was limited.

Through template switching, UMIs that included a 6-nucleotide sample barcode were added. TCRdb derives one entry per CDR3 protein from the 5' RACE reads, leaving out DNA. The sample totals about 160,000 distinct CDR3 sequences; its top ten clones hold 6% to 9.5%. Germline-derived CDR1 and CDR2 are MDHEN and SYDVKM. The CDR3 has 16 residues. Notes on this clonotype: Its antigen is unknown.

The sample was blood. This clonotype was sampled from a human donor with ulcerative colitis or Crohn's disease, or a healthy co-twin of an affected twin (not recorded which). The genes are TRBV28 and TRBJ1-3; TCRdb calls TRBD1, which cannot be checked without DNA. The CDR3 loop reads CASAGTGTYSGNTIYF.